Listed below are T cell receptor beta chains from one sample, sequenced in a study of blood T cell repertoires in COVID-19. Only in-frame clones appear in the TCRdb table, and some are missing; sequencing was by immunoSEQ multiplex PCR. The sample contains around 300,000 clones, about 83% of which appear only once. What was sequenced was peripheral blood. The receptors here all came from a woman aged 45-60 years who had recovered from COVID-19. The CDR3 runs from the conserved cysteine through the conserved F or W. A D gene is named only where the DNA matches it firmly. Clone size is stated in some rows and not others, as once, few, many or a class when expanded.

-	TRBV6-2/TRBV6-3	TRBJ1-5	TRBD1	CASSSRDRGQPQHF	TGTGCCAGCAGTTCCCGGGACAGGGGTCAGCCCCAGCATTTT
-	TRBV11-2	TRBJ2-1	-	CASSASTGHNEQFF	TGTGCCAGCAGCGCCTCGACAGGTCACAATGAGCAGTTCTTC
-	TRBV15	TRBJ2-5	-	CATSRGDSQETQYF	TGTGCCACCAGCAGAGGTGACAGCCAAGAGACCCAGTACTTC
-	TRBV9	TRBJ2-3	-	CASSVRAGGRGTDTQYF	TGTGCCAGCAGCGTCCGGGCCGGGGGGCGAGGCACAGATACGCAGTATTTT
-	TRBV15	TRBJ1-5	TRBD1	CATSRSRTGGGQPQHF	TGTGCCACCAGCAGATCACGGACAGGGGGGGGTCAGCCCCAGCATTTT
-	TRBV21-1	TRBJ2-7	-	CASSKVGQGSYEQYF	-
-	TRBV19	TRBJ2-7	-	CASSMSRTDGQYF	TGTGCCAGTAGTATGTCCCGGACAGACGGGCAGTACTTC
-	TRBV19	TRBJ1-5	-	CASSIWSGDQPQHF	TGTGCCAGTAGTATTTGGTCGGGAGATCAGCCCCAGCATTTT
once	TRBV27	TRBJ1-3	-	CASAATSGYRFIGNTIYF	TGTGCCAGCGCGGCGACGTCGGGGTACCGTTTCATTGGAAACACCATATATTTT
-	TRBV19	TRBJ1-6	-	CASRISRTAHSPLHF	TGTGCCAGTAGGATATCCCGTACAGCCCATTCACCCCTCCACTTT
-	TRBV9	TRBJ1-2	TRBD1	CASSVWQGAGYGYTF	TGTGCCAGCAGCGTCTGGCAGGGGGCTGGGTATGGCTACACCTTC
-	TRBV4-1	TRBJ1-3	TRBD1	CASSPGQISGNTIYF	TGCGCCAGCAGCCCGGGACAGATCTCTGGAAACACCATATATTTT
-	TRBV6-5	TRBJ1-6	-	CASTTGQGGSPLHF	TGTGCCAGCACCACGGGCCAGGGAGGCTCACCCCTCCACTTT
-	TRBV12-2	TRBJ2-1	-	CASRLVQDRGVYEQFF	TGTGCAAGTCGCTTAGTGCAGGACAGGGGGGTGTATGAGCAGTTCTTC
-	TRBV28	TRBJ2-3	TRBD2	CASRLLAGYGADTQYF	TGTGCCAGCAGACTACTAGCGGGATACGGCGCAGATACGCAGTATTTT
-	TRBV4-2	TRBJ1-2	-	CASSQDNSRDYGYTF	TGTGCCAGCAGCCAAGATAACTCTCGGGACTATGGCTACACCTTC
-	TRBV24-1	TRBJ2-3	TRBD2	CATSERTSGRTDTQYF	TGTGCCACCAGTGAAAGGACTAGCGGACGCACAGATACGCAGTATTTT
-	TRBV19	TRBJ1-5	-	CASTTGIQPQHF	TGTGCCAGTACTACAGGGATTCAGCCCCAGCATTTT
many	TRBV4-2	TRBJ2-5	TRBD2	CASSQGLAGGPETQYF	TGTGCCAGCAGCCAAGGACTAGCGGGGGGGCCAGAGACCCAGTACTTC
-	TRBV5-1	TRBJ1-1	-	CASSSAGANTEAFF	TGCGCCAGCAGCTCGGCAGGGGCGAACACTGAAGCTTTCTTT
-	TRBV4-3	TRBJ2-2	TRBD1	CASSQGGTGKNTGELFF	TGCGCCAGCAGCCAGGGAGGGACAGGGAAGAACACCGGGGAGCTGTTTTTT
-	TRBV6-4	TRBJ2-2	-	CASTPGGSRGGELFF	TGTGCCAGCACCCCCGGTGGCAGCCGAGGCGGGGAGCTGTTTTTT
-	TRBV11-2	TRBJ2-7	-	CASSPRGYEQYF	TGTGCCAGCAGCCCCCGGGGCTACGAGCAGTACTTC
once	TRBV6-2/TRBV6-3	TRBJ1-6	TRBD1	CASSDRGSYNSPLHF	TGTGCCAGCAGTGACAGGGGTTCCTATAATTCACCCCTCCACTTT
-	TRBV5-1	TRBJ2-6	-	CASSLDNSGANVLTF	TGCGCCAGCAGCTTGGACAACTCTGGGGCCAACGTCCTGACTTTC
-	TRBV19	TRBJ2-3	-	CASSTSLLNTQYF	TGTGCCAGTAGTACCTCACTCCTCAATACGCAGTATTTT
-	TRBV7-7	TRBJ2-1	TRBD2	CASSLSGRSNEQFF	TGTGCCAGCAGCCTTAGCGGGAGATCCAATGAGCAGTTCTTC
-	TRBV4-1	TRBJ1-1	TRBD1	CASSQVATGVMFQAFF	TGCGCCAGCAGCCAAGTCGCGACAGGGGTCATGTTTCAAGCTTTCTTT
-	TRBV20-1	TRBJ2-7	TRBD2	CSARGGGTLYF	TGCAGTGCTAGGGGCGGGGGTACCTTGTACTTC
-	TRBV10-3	TRBJ2-7	-	CASSEGQGTREQYF	TGTGCCTCCAGCGAGGGGCAGGGGACGAGGGAGCAGTACTTC
-	TRBV5-6	TRBJ1-2	TRBD1	CASSSDRASLGYTF	TGTGCCAGCAGCTCGGACAGGGCTTCGTTGGGCTACACCTTC
few	TRBV4-1	TRBJ1-3	TRBD1	CASSHEGQGSGNTIYF	TGCGCCAGCAGCCACGAGGGACAGGGCTCTGGAAACACCATATATTTT
-	TRBV19	TRBJ2-7	TRBD2	CASSKASGSSYEQYF	TGTGCCAGTAGCAAAGCTAGCGGGAGCTCCTACGAGCAGTACTTC
-	TRBV7-3	TRBJ1-2	-	CASSPGGAEGYTF	TGTGCCAGCAGCCCTGGAGGGGCAGAAGGCTACACCTTC
-	TRBV5-4	TRBJ1-2	-	CASSLISEHGYTF	TGTGCCAGCAGCTTGATCAGCGAACATGGCTACACCTTC
-	TRBV19	TRBJ2-1	TRBD2	CAVNNIAGGPGEQFF	TGTGCCGTCAACAATATAGCGGGAGGCCCCGGTGAGCAGTTCTTC
-	TRBV27	TRBJ2-7	TRBD1	CASRSFGTGGYEQYF	TGTGCCAGCAGGTCGTTCGGGACAGGGGGGTACGAGCAGTACTTC
-	TRBV7-2	TRBJ1-3	-	CASSLGARAVNTIYF	TGTGCCAGCAGCTTAGGGGCCAGGGCTGTTAACACCATATATTTT
-	TRBV4-2	TRBJ2-7	TRBD1	CASSPGTGGSYEQYF	TGTGCCAGCAGCCCCGGGACAGGGGGCTCCTACGAGCAGTACTTC
-	TRBV19	TRBJ2-7	-	CASSRSGEQYF	TGTGCCAGTAGTAGGTCGGGCGAGCAGTACTTC
-	TRBV3-1/TRBV3-2	TRBJ2-2	-	CASSYGGPTNTGELFF	TGTGCCAGCAGCTACGGGGGACCTACGAACACCGGGGAGCTGTTTTTT
-	TRBV11-2	TRBJ2-7	-	CASSADWTSYEQYF	TGTGCCAGCAGCGCGGACTGGACCAGCTACGAGCAGTACTTC
-	TRBV28	TRBJ1-1	TRBD1	CASRETGGSNTEAFF	TGTGCCAGCAGGGAGACAGGGGGCTCGAACACTGAAGCTTTCTTT
-	TRBV19	TRBJ1-1	TRBD1	CASSIDRQGAEAFF	TGTGCCAGTAGTATAGACCGACAGGGCGCTGAAGCTTTCTTT
few	TRBV20-1	TRBJ2-7	-	CSARPGGEQYF	TGCAGTGCTAGACCCGGAGGAGAGCAGTACTTC
-	TRBV7-8	TRBJ2-7	-	CASSPYTPHDYEQYF	TGTGCCAGCAGCCCATACACACCCCACGACTACGAGCAGTACTTC
-	TRBV28	TRBJ2-3	-	CASKPGQELGELGDTQYF	TGTGCCAGCAAACCTGGGCAGGAACTTGGGGAGCTGGGAGATACGCAGTATTTT
-	TRBV6-6	TRBJ1-1	-	CASSSHIDQLQAFF	TGTGCCAGCAGTTCCCACATTGATCAGTTACAAGCTTTCTTT
-	TRBV19	TRBJ2-1	TRBD2	CASSISGGAHNEQFF	TGTGCCAGTAGTATTAGCGGGGGGGCCCACAATGAGCAGTTCTTC
many	TRBV7-9	TRBJ2-5	TRBD1	CASSLRGRGETQYF	TGTGCCAGCAGCTTGAGGGGGCGCGGGGAGACCCAGTACTTC
-	TRBV6-6	TRBJ1-5	-	CASRALSHSNQPQHF	TGTGCCAGCAGGGCCCTCTCCCATAGCAATCAGCCCCAGCATTTT
-	TRBV27	TRBJ2-7	-	CASSLGWQVSYEQYF	TGTGCCAGCAGTTTAGGTTGGCAGGTTTCCTACGAGCAGTACTTC
-	TRBV6-2/TRBV6-3	TRBJ2-1	TRBD2	CASSWASGSGNEQFF	TGTGCCAGCAGTTGGGCTAGCGGGAGTGGAAATGAGCAGTTCTTC
few	TRBV28	TRBJ1-2	-	CASRAGVVYGYTF	TGTGCCAGCAGGGCAGGGGTCGTCTATGGCTACACCTTC
-	TRBV29-1	TRBJ1-1	-	CSALHPRGAEAFF	TGCAGCGCCCTACACCCTCGAGGCGCTGAAGCTTTCTTT